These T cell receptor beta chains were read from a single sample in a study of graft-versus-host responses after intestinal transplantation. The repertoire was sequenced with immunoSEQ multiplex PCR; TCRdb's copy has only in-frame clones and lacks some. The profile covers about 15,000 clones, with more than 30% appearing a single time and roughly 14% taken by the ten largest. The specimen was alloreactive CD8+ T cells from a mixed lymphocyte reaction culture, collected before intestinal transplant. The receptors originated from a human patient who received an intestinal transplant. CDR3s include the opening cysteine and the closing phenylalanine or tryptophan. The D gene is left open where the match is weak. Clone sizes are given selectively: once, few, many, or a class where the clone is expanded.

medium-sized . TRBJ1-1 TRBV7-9 CASSPGTTLGTEAFF TGTGCCAGCAGCCCCGGGACAACTCTAGGGACTGAAGCTTTCTTT
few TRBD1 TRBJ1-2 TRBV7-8 CASSLGQTYGYTF TGTGCCAGCAGCTTGGGACAGACTTATGGCTACACCTTC
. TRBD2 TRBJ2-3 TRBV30 CAWSVSGGAIGTDTQYF TGTGCCTGGAGTGTAAGCGGGGGGGCAATTGGCACAGATACGCAGTATTTT
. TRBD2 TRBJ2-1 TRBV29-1 CSVEALSGTSSYNEQFF TGCAGCGTTGAAGCCCTAAGCGGGACCAGCTCCTACAATGAGCAGTTCTTC
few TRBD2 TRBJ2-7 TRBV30 CAWDGGNYYEQYF TGTGCCTGGGACGGGGGGAACTACTACGAGCAGTACTTC
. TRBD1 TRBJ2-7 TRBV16 CASSDRGPYEQYF TGTGCCAGCTCAGACAGGGGCCCCTACGAGCAGTACTTC
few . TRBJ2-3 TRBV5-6 CASSLELGGEDTDTQYF TGTGCCAGCAGCTTGGAGTTGGGGGGAGAGGACACAGATACGCAGTATTTT
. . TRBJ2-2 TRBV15 CATSRPSNGTPNTGELFF TGTGCCACCAGCAGACCCTCAAACGGGACACCGAACACCGGGGAGCTGTTTTTT
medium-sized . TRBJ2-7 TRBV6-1 CASRSRAPYEQYF TGTGCCAGCAGAAGCAGGGCCCCCTACGAGCAGTACTTC
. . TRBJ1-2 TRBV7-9 CASSLRYLTPDRILYGYTF TGTGCCAGCAGCTTAAGGTACCTCACCCCGGACAGAATACTCTATGGCTACACCTTC
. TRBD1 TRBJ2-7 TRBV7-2 CASSPRGRVKFFSYEQYF TGTGCCAGCAGCCCCAGGGGGCGCGTGAAATTCTTTTCCTACGAGCAGTACTTC
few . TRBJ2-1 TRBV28 CASSSRVVSYNEQFF TGTGCCAGCAGTTCCAGGGTAGTATCCTACAATGAGCAGTTCTTC
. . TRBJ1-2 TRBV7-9 CASSLVPGTSPLNGYTF TGTGCCAGCAGCTTGGTTCCCGGGACATCGCCCCTCAATGGCTACACCTTC
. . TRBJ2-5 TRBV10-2 CASSESYLTQETQYF TGCGCCAGCAGTGAGTCGTACCTCACACAAGAGACCCAGTACTTC
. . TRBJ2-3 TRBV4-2 CASSLVVTESTDTQYF TGTGCCAGCAGCTTGGTGGTTACAGAAAGCACAGATACGCAGTATTTT
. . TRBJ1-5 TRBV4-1 CASSEQPNQPQHF TGCGCCAGCAGCGAACAGCCAAATCAGCCCCAGCATTTT
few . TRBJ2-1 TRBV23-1 CASSLSISEGETEWKEQFF TGCGCCAGCAGTCTAAGCATCTCGGAGGGTGAAACCGAATGGAAGGAGCAGTTCTTC
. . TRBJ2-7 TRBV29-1 CSVEDVADYEQYF TGCAGCGTTGAAGATGTGGCTGACTACGAGCAGTACTTC
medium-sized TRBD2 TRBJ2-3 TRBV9 CASSVDSGGGYTQYF TGTGCCAGCAGCGTAGACAGCGGGGGTGGCTATACGCAGTATTTT
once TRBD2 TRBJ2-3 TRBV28 CASSLSGGDTQYF TGTGCCAGCAGTTTATCGGGGGGGGATACGCAGTATTTT
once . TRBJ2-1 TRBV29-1 CSVEMPNSNEQFF TGCAGCGTTGAAATGCCTAATTCCAATGAGCAGTTCTTC
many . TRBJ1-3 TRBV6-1 CASWRNTIYF TGTGCCAGCTGGCGAAACACCATATATTTT
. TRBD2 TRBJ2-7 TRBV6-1 CASSSTLAGREQYF TGTGCCAGCAGTTCCACTCTAGCGGGCCGGGAGCAGTACTTC
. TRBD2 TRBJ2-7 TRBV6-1 CASSPRTSYEQYF TGTGCCAGCAGTCCGAGGACTAGTTACGAGCAGTACTTC
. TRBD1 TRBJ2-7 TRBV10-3 CAISGPTGQPYEQYF TGTGCCATCAGTGGCCCGACAGGGCAGCCCTACGAGCAGTACTTC
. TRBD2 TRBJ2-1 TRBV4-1 CASSQLAGTDNEQFF TGCGCCAGCAGCCAACTAGCGGGGACCGACAATGAGCAGTTCTTC
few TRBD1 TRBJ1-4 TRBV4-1 CASSQGTGGEKLFF TGCGCCAGCAGCCAAGGGACAGGGGGTGAAAAACTGTTTTTT
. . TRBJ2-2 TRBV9 CASSVYTNTGELFF TGTGCCAGCAGCGTATACACGAACACCGGGGAGCTGTTTTTT
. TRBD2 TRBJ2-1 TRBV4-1 CASSQDLAGGPYNEQFF TGCGCCAGCAGCCAAGACCTAGCGGGAGGACCCTACAATGAGCAGTTCTTC
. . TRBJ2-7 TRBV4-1 CASSRWDKDYEQYF TGCGCCAGCAGCCGTTGGGACAAGGACTACGAGCAGTACTTC
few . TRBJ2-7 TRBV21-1 CASSEGTSGGTGYEQYF TGTGCCAGCAGCGAAGGGACTAGCGGGGGAACGGGCTACGAGCAGTACTTC
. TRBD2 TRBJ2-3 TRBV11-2 CASSPVLGTSADTQYF TGTGCCAGCAGCCCAGTTTTAGGGACTAGCGCAGATACGCAGTATTTT
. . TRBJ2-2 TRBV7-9 CASSPAIGELFF TGTGCCAGCAGTCCCGCTATCGGGGAGCTGTTTTTT
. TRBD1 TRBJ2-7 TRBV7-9 CASSALGQPYEQYF TGTGCCAGCAGCGCTTTGGGACAGCCCTACGAGCAGTACTTC
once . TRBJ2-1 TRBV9 CASSGGLSYNEQFF TGTGCCAGCAGCGGAGGACTATCCTACAATGAGCAGTTCTTC
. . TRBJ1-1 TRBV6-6 CASSYSRGRAEAFF TGTGCCAGCAGTTACTCGCGGGGGAGGGCTGAAGCTTTCTTT
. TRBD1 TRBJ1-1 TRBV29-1 CSVGQVNTEAFF TGCAGCGTCGGACAGGTGAACACTGAAGCTTTCTTT